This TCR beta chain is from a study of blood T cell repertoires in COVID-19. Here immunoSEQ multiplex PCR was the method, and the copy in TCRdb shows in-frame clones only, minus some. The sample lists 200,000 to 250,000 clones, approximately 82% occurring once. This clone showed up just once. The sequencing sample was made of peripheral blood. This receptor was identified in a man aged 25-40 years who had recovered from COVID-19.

In nucleotides, the CDR3 is TGCAGCGTTCTTTTGCTGGCGGGTTTGTATGAAAAACTGTTTTTT. Translation gives CSVLLLAGLYEKLFF. The chain recombines TRBV29-1 with TRBJ1-4; D is unresolved. Per germline, CDR1 SQVTM and CDR2 ANQGSEA. The V end was cut by 5 bases, the J end by 6 bases, with 19 bases between. The CDR3 has 15 residues.